These 26 T cell receptor beta chains share one sample of origin, sequenced in a study of blood T cell repertoires in COVID-19. Using immunoSEQ multiplex PCR, the repertoire was profiled, and TCRdb retains in-frame clones only, with some absent. The profile shows under 200,000 clones, roughly 84% of them singletons. The material sequenced was peripheral blood. These receptors all come from a woman aged 55-69 years with acute or convalescent COVID-19.

The J gene is TRBJ2-1, the V gene TRBV19, with 8 bases that match TRBD1. CDR1 LNHDA and CDR2 SQIVND come from the germline V gene (reference sequence). The CDR3 is made up of 16 amino acids. Unmatched junction bases numbered 5, after V lost 4 bases and J lost 0 bases. The CDR3 nucleotides are TGTGCCAGTAGTACCCTTGGACAGGGCTCCTACAATGAGCAGTTCTTC. Translation gives CASSTLGQGSYNEQFF.

This chain joins TRBV6-2 or TRBV6-3 and TRBJ2-5; D might be TRBD2 (5 bases). The ends were cut back, 5 bases at V and 3 bases at J, with 7 bases in the middle. CDR3 length: 12 residues. The germline gives CDR1 MNHEY, CDR2 SVGEGT. CDR3 sequence reads: CASSTTKETQYF. The CDR3, as DNA: TGTGCCAGCAGTACGACTAAAGAGACCCAGTACTTC.

This sequence joins TRBV5-1 and TRBJ1-1; 7 bases fit TRBD1. Germline CDR1 SGHRS, CDR2 YFSETQ. The V segment lost 4 bases and the J segment 4 bases; nucleotides outside the gene matches: 7. The CDR3 totals 14 residues. The CDR3 spells CASSQGEIGTEAFF. For the CDR3, the DNA is TGCGCCAGCAGCCAGGGGGAGATCGGCACTGAAGCTTTCTTT. Complete variable domain (other parts from reference TRBV5-1 and TRBJ1-1): KAGVTQTPRYLIKTRGQQVTLSCSPISGHRSVSWYQQTPGQGLQFLFEYFSETQRNKGNFPGRFSGRQFSNSRSEMNVSTLELGDSALYLCASSQGEIGTEAFFGQGTRLTVV.

A few counts support this clone. V and J are TRBV5-1 and TRBJ2-5; 13 positions match TRBD2. CDR3 length: 16 amino acids. CDR1 SGHRS and CDR2 YFSETQ come from the germline V gene. The trim removed 4 bases at V and 2 bases at J, leaving 5 bases unmatched. CDR3 sequence: CASSLTSGGSQETQYF. For the CDR3, the DNA is TGCGCCAGCAGCCTGACTAGCGGGGGGTCACAAGAGACCCAGTACTTC. The variable domain in full, with the rest retrieved from reference TRBV5-1 and TRBJ2-5, is KAGVTQTPRYLIKTRGQQVTLSCSPISGHRSVSWYQQTPGQGLQFLFEYFSETQRNKGNFPGRFSGRQFSNSRSEMNVSTLELGDSALYLCASSLTSGGSQETQYFGPGTRLLVL.

The rearrangement uses TRBV10-1 and TRBJ2-1; the match to TRBD2 covers 12 bases. Losses at the gene ends were 6 bases for V and 0 bases for J; bases not matched to a gene: 24. Germline V gene lookup returns CDR1 WNHNN and CDR2 SYGVQD (reference sequence). The length of the CDR3 is 23 residues. This chain's CDR3 is CASSHQPETGLAGHGSSYNEQFF. In nucleotides, the CDR3 is TGCGCCAGCAGCCACCAACCGGAGACGGGACTAGCGGGCCATGGGAGCTCCTACAATGAGCAGTTCTTC.

The genes are TRBV19 and TRBJ1-4; 7 bases line up with TRBD1. The V segment lost 4 bases and the J segment 5 bases; nucleotides outside the gene matches: 7. Germline values: CDR1 LNHDA, CDR2 SQIVND (reference sequence). This CDR3 region has 15 residues. The DNA of the CDR3 is TGTGCCAGTAGTACAATGACAGGGTTAAATGAAAAACTGTTTTTT. Protein: CASSTMTGLNEKLFF.

The chain has TRBV24-1 and TRBJ2-7, with TRBD1 identical over 9 bases. From germline, CDR1 is KGHDR and CDR2 SFDVKD. The trim removed 2 bases at V and 3 bases at J, leaving 4 bases unmatched. This CDR3 is 15 amino acids long. CDR3 sequence (DNA): TGTGCCACCAGTGATTCGGGACAGGGCCTCTACGAGCAGTACTTC. Protein product: CATSDSGQGLYEQYF.

The V and J genes are TRBV27 and TRBJ2-2, with 14 bases matching TRBD2. The germline V gene has CDR1 MNHEY and CDR2 SMNVEV (reference sequence). With V trimmed by 5 bases and J by 1 base, 9 bases remained unmatched. This CDR3 region has 19 residues. CDR3 bases: TGTGCCAGCAGTCGTCCGGGACTAGCGGGGGCCAGGAACACCGGGGAGCTGTTTTTT. The encoded protein is CASSRPGLAGARNTGELFF.

The J gene is TRBJ2-5, the V gene TRBV6-5; D gene ambiguous. Germline loops: CDR1 MNHEY, CDR2 SVGAGI. The CDR3 has 14 amino acids. The V gene lost 5 bases and the J gene lost 1 base, with 11 bases spanning the gap. In DNA, the CDR3 is TGTGCCAGCAGTAGTCTACTACTCCAAGAGACCCAGTACTTC. Its protein product is CASSSLLLQETQYF.

The CDR3 nucleotides are TGTGCCACCAGTGATCCCTCCCCGGGACAGGGGCGGGGAGATACGCAGTATTTT. Encoded protein: CATSDPSPGQGRGDTQYF. The chain is built from TRBV24-1 and TRBJ2-3, with TRBD1 identical over 10 bases. Unmatched junction bases numbered 13, after V lost 3 bases and J lost 5 bases. This CDR3 region has 18 residues. From germline, CDR1 is KGHDR and CDR2 SFDVKD.

The chain joins TRBV5-4 to TRBJ2-5; 13 bases agree with TRBD2. With 3 bases clipped from V and 3 bases from J, the junction kept 8 bases outside the gene matches. Germline lookup yields CDR1 SGHNT and CDR2 YYREEE (reference sequence). The CDR3 totals 17 residues. The CDR3 here is CASSSRPGLAGKETQYF. Here the CDR3 DNA reads TGTGCCAGCAGCTCCCGGCCGGGACTAGCGGGGAAAGAGACCCAGTACTTC.

This sequence joins TRBV6-1 and TRBJ1-3; 8 bases match TRBD1. Germline trimming cut 5 bases from V and 0 bases from J; bases unmatched to any gene: 6. Germline V gene data show CDR1 as MNHNS and CDR2 as SASEGT. There are 16 residues in the CDR3. The CDR3: CASSQGTGYSGNTIYF. The CDR3 nucleotides are TGTGCCAGCAGTCAAGGGACAGGATACTCTGGAAACACCATATATTTT.

The chain has TRBV4-1 and TRBJ2-2; D might be TRBD2 (6 bases). Trimming shortened V by 1 base and J by 5 bases, and 11 bases separated the two germline ends. The V gene's germline CDR1 is MGHRA and CDR2 YSYEKL. The CDR3 consists of 15 residues. This CDR3 reads CASSQVAGRTGELFF. The CDR3 DNA is TGCGCCAGCAGCCAAGTGGCGGGAAGGACCGGGGAGCTGTTTTTT.

The table lists this clone with a count of one. The rearrangement joins TRBV24-1 to TRBJ2-2, with D tentatively TRBD1 (5 bases). The V and J ends lost 4 bases and 7 bases respectively, with 9 bases between them. Germline CDR1 KGHDR, CDR2 SFDVKD. This CDR3 region has 13 residues. CDR3 sequence reads: CATSEQARGELFF. CDR3 nucleotides: TGTGCCACCAGTGAACAGGCCCGCGGGGAGCTGTTTTTT.

A few counts support this clone. This rearrangement joins TRBV5-1 to TRBJ1-3; perhaps TRBD1 as D (6 bases). Germline CDR1 reads SGHRS; CDR2 reads YFSETQ. V was shortened by 1 base and J by 0 bases, with 14 bases between the two germline ends. The CDR3 has 17 amino acids. The CDR3 nucleotides are TGCGCCAGCAGCTTGACAGGGTACCGGGACTCTGGAAACACCATATATTTT. Protein sequence: CASSLTGYRDSGNTIYF.

The chain joins TRBV11-2 to TRBJ1-2, with 11 bases identical to TRBD1. The V segment lost 4 bases and the J segment 2 bases; nucleotides outside the gene matches: 6. In germline, CDR1 is SGHAT, CDR2 FQNNGV. The CDR3 is 16 residues long. DNA for the CDR3: TGTGCCAGCAGCTACCCTAGGGACAGGGGGAACTATGGCTACACCTTC. Its translation: CASSYPRDRGNYGYTF.

This chain uses TRBV27 with TRBJ1-2, with 10 bases matching TRBD1. This CDR3 comprises 16 residues. The germline V gene encodes CDR1 MNHEY and CDR2 SMNVEV (reference sequence). V shed 4 bases and J 2 bases; nucleotides not matched to a gene: 7. This chain's CDR3 is CASSSGTGAKNYGYTF. Here the CDR3 DNA reads TGTGCCAGCAGTTCCGGGACAGGGGCCAAAAACTATGGCTACACCTTC.

This clone was observed a handful of times. The J gene is TRBJ1-4, the V gene TRBV7-9; 10 bases are a match to TRBD1. Germline V gene lookup returns CDR1 SEHNR and CDR2 FQNEAQ (reference sequence). The CDR3 is 14 residues long. Losses at the gene ends were 5 bases for V and 14 bases for J; bases not matched to a gene: 11. CDR3 loop: CASSLTGGEKRLFF. The CDR3 region has the DNA TGTGCCAGCAGCCTGACAGGGGGCGAAAAAAGGCTGTTTTTT.

Comment on this clone: This specimen includes other DNA sequences encoding the same CDR3. CDR3 region: CASSLGGNTEAFF. The CDR3 DNA sequence: TGTGCCAGCAGTTTAGGAGGGAACACTGAAGCTTTCTTT. The chain couples TRBV28 to TRBJ1-1; no firm D call. The germline V and J ends were trimmed by 2 bases and 1 base, with 5 bases remaining between them. This CDR3 contains 13 residues. CDR1 MDHEN and CDR2 SYDVKM come from the germline V gene.

V gene TRBV6-2 or TRBV6-3 combines with J gene TRBJ1-5; 8 nucleotides agree with TRBD1. The CDR3 length is 16 residues. CDR1 MNHEY and CDR2 SVGEGT come from the germline V gene. V was pared by 5 bases and J by 0 bases, with 6 bases of the junction left unmatched. The CDR3 bases are TGTGCCAGCAGTCGGACAGGGAAGAATAGCAATCAGCCCCAGCATTTT. Amino acids: CASSRTGKNSNQPQHF.

The J gene is TRBJ2-7, the V gene TRBV6-2 or TRBV6-3; no clear D. This CDR3 comprises 15 residues. CDR1 MNHEY and CDR2 SVGEGT come from the germline V gene. V was pared by 6 bases and J by 4 bases, with 19 bases between. Here the CDR3 reads CASSHPSVTVYEQYF. The CDR3 nucleotides read TGTGCCAGCAGCCATCCCTCCGTAACGGTATACGAGCAGTACTTC.

The genes are TRBV19 and TRBJ2-5; possible D gene TRBD1, 5 bases. The germline gives CDR1 LNHDA, CDR2 SQIVND (reference sequence). CDR3 size: 13 residues. V gave up 5 bases and J gave up 4 bases, with 11 bases separating them. CDR3 sequence: CASSSLRGETQYF. CDR3 sequence (DNA): TGTGCCAGTAGTTCCCTTAGGGGAGAGACCCAGTACTTC.

V gene TRBV4-3 combines with J gene TRBJ1-1, with D tentatively TRBD1 (6 bases). The CDR3 has 13 amino acids. V dropped 7 bases and J dropped 5 bases, with 14 bases sitting between them. CDR1 and CDR2 (germline): LGHNA, YSLEER. This CDR3 reads CASMSKGGTEAFF. The CDR3 coding sequence is TGCGCCAGCATGTCCAAGGGGGGGACTGAAGCTTTCTTT.

This sequence joins TRBV19 and TRBJ1-1; the D gene is possibly TRBD1 (5 bases). The CDR3 length is 13 residues. Between the trimmed V and J ends, which lost 3 bases and 5 bases, there was a span of 10 bases. Germline values: CDR1 LNHDA, CDR2 SQIVND (reference sequence). The CDR3 spells CASSMNQGTEAFF. The CDR3 coding sequence is TGTGCCAGTAGTATGAATCAGGGTACTGAAGCTTTCTTT.

This clone was found once. The V and J genes are TRBV7-9 and TRBJ1-2; 10 bases agree with TRBD1. The germline V gene has CDR1 SEHNR and CDR2 FQNEAQ (reference sequence). The length of the CDR3 is 17 residues. The J segment lost 2 bases and the V segment lost 5 bases, leaving 11 bases of the junction unmatched. CDR3 amino acids: CASSRFSGTGENYGYTF. In nucleotides, the CDR3 is TGTGCCAGCAGCCGTTTCTCCGGGACAGGGGAAAACTATGGCTACACCTTC.

The genes are TRBV5-6 and TRBJ1-4; 9 bases align to TRBD1. This CDR3 comprises 15 residues. Unmatched junction bases numbered 9, after V lost 4 bases and J lost 8 bases. The germline V gene encodes CDR1 SGHDT and CDR2 YYEEEE. DNA of the CDR3: TGTGCCAGCAGCATACAGGGGGCTAGTAAGGAAAAACTGTTTTTT. This sequence encodes CASSIQGASKEKLFF.